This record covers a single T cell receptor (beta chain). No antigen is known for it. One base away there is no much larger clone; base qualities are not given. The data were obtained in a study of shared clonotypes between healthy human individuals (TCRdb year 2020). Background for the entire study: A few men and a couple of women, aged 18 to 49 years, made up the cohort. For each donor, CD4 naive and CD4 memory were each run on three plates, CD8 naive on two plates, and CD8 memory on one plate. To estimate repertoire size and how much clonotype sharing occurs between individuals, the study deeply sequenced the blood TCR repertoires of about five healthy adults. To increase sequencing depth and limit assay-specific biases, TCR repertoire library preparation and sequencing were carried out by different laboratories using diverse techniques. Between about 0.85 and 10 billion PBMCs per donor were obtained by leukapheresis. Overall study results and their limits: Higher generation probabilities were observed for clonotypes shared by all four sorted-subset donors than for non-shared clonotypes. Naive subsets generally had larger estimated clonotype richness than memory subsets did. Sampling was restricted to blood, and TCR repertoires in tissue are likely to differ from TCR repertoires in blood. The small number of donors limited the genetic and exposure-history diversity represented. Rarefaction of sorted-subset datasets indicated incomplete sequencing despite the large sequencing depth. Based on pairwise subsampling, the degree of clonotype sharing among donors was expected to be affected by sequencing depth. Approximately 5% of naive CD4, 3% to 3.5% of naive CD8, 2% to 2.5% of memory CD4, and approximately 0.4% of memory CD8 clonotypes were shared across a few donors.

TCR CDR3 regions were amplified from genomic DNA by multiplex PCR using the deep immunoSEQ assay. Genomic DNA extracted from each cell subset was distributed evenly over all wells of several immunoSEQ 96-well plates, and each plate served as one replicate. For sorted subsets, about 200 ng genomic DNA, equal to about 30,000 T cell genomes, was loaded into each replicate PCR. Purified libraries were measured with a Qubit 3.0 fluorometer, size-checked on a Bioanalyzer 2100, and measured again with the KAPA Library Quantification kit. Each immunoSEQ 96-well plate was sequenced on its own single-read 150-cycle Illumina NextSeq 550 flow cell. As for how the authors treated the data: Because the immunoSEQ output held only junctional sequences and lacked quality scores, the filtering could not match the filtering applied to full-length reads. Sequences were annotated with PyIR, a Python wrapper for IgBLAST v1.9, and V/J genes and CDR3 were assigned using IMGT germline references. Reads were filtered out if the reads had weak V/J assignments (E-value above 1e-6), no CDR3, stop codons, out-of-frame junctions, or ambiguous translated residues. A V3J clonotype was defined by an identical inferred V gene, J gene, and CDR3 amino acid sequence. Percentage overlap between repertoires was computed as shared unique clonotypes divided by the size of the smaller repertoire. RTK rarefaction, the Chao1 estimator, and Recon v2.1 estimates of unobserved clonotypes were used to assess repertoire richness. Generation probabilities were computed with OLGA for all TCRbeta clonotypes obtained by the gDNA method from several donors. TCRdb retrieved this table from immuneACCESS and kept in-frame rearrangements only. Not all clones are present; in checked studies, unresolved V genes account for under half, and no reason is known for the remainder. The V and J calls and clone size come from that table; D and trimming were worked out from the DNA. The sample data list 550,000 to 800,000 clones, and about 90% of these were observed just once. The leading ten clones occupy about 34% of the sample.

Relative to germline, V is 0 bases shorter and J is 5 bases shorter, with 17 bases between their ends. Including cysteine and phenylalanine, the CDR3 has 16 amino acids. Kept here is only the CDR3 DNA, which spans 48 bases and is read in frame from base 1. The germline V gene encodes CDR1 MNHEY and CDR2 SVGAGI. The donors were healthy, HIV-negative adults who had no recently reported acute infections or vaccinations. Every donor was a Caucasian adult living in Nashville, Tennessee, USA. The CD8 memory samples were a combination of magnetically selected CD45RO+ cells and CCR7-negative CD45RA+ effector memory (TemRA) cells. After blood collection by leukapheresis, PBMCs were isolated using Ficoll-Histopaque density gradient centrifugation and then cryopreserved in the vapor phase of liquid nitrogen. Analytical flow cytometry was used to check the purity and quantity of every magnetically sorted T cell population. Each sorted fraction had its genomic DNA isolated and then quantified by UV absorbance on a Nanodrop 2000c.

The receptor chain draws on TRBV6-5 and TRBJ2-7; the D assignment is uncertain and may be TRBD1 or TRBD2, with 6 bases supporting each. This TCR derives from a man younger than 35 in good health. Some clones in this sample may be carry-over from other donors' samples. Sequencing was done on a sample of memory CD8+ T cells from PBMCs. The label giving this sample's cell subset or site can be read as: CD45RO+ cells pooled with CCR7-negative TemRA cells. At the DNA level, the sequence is TGTGCCAGCAGTTACTCGGGGTGGGGGCGACTAGACGAGCAGTACTTC. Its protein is CASSYSGWGRLDEQYF.